This T cell receptor (beta chain) was retrieved from a study of blood T cell repertoires in COVID-19. Study-level background: The origin of the acute and convalescent COVID-19 samples was the United States, Italy and Spain.

Per the original data handling: Estimation of nucleated cell counts relied on the amplification of reference gene primers. Measured with immunoSEQ multiplex PCR; TCRdb has only the in-frame clones, and not every one. That table furnishes V, J and clone size, whereas the DNA furnished D and trimming. The top ten clones hold roughly 14% of a sample with 90,000 to 110,000 clones, about four fifths of them seen once. V shed 1 base and J shed 5 bases, with 6 bases lying between them. Germline-derived CDR1 and CDR2 are SEHNR and FQNEAQ (reference sequence). This CDR3 region has 13 residues. Sequenced sample: peripheral blood. The origin of this receptor is a woman aged 80 or over with acute or convalescent COVID-19. The J gene is TRBJ2-1, the V gene TRBV7-9; D gene ambiguous. CDR3: CASSLVRDNEQFF. CDR3 sequence (DNA): TGTGCCAGCAGCTTAGTTCGCGACAATGAGCAGTTCTTC.